This T cell receptor beta chain derives from a study of blood T cell repertoires in COVID-19. About the research overall: Samples representing acute and convalescent COVID-19 were sourced from the United States, Italy and Spain.

With 1 base removed from V and 6 bases from J, the gap between germline ends came to 13 bases. Germline-derived CDR1 and CDR2 are SGHRS and YFSETQ. This CDR3 has 15 residues. Repertoires were generated with immunoSEQ multiplex PCR, while TCRdb's copy carries only in-frame clones and drops some. The table lists about 280,000 clones, 75% to 85% of them singletons. The sequence was collected from a middle-aged man with active or convalescent COVID-19. The genes are TRBV5-1 and TRBJ2-2, with D perhaps TRBD1 (6 bases). The sequenced sample was peripheral blood. CDR3 loop: CASSLMTGFAGELFF. The CDR3 nucleotides read TGCGCCAGCAGCTTGATGACAGGTTTTGCCGGGGAGCTGTTTTTT.